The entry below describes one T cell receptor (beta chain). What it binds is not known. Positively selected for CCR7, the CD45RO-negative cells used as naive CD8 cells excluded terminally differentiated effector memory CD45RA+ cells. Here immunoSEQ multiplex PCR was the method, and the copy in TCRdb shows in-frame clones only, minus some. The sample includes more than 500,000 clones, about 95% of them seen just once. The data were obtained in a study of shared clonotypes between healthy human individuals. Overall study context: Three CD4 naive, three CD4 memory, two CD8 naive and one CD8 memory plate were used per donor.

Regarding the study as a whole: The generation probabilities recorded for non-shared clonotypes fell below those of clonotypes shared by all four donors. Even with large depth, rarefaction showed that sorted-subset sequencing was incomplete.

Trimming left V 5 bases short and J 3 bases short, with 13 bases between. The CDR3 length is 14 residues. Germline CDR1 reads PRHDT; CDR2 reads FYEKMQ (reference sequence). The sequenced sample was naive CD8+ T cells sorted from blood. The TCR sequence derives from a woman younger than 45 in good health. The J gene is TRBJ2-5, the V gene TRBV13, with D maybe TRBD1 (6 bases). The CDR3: CASSPGDQEETQYF. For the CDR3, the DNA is TGTGCCAGCAGCCCAGGGGACCAAGAAGAGACCCAGTACTTC.